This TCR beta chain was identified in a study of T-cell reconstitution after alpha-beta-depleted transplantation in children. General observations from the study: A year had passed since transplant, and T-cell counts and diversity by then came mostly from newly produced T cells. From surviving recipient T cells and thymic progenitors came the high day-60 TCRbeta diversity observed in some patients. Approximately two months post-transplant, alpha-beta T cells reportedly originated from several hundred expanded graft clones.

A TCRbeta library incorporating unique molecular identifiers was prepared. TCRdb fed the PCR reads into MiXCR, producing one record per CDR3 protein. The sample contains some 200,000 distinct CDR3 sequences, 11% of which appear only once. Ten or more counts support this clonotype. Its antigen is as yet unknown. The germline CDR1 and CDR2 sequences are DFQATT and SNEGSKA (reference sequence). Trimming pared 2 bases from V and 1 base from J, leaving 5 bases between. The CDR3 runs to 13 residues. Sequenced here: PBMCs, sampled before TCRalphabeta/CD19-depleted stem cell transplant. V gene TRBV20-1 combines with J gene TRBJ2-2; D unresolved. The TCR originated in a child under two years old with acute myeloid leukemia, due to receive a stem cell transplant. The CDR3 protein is CSARPRNTGELFF. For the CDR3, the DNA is TGCAGTGCTAGACCCAGGAACACCGGGGAGCTGTTTTTT.